The clone carrying this T cell receptor beta chain was counted a single time. The germline gives CDR1 SNHLY, CDR2 FYNNEI. CDR3 length: 19 amino acids. With V trimmed by 5 bases and J by 2 bases, 16 bases remained unmatched. The sample is drawn from a study of blood T cell repertoires in COVID-19. Overall study: Sample material is recorded as cDNA or gDNA derived from T cells, B-cell-depleted T cells, or PBMCs.

Authors' analysis steps: For nucleated cells, counts were estimated from reference gene primer amplification. Assay used: immunoSEQ multiplex PCR; TCRdb lists only in-frame clones, some missing. V and J calls and clone size follow that table, whereas D and trimming were derived from the DNA. The data contain 250,000 or so clones, almost 85% of them singletons. Sequences were obtained from peripheral blood. The genes are TRBV2 and TRBJ1-5; the match to TRBD1 covers 9 bases. The clonotype was recovered from a man in his fifties with acute or convalescent COVID-19. DNA for the CDR3: TGTGCCAGCAGTACTTGGACAGGGGAAGGGGGAAGCGGCAATCAGCCCCAGCATTTT. Its translation: CASSTWTGEGGSGNQPQHF.